This TCR beta chain was sequenced for a study of OX40 agonist ivuxolimab in advanced cancers. Overall study: The dose-escalation cohort was about 80% male, with a mean age of 60 years, ranging about 23 to 90.

Assay: immunoSEQ multiplex PCR; the TCRdb copy retains only in-frame clones and omits some. Among about 21,000 clones, roughly four fifths were seen once, and the ten largest hold approximately 30%. Germline V gene data show CDR1 as LNHNV and CDR2 as YYDKDF (reference sequence). Trimming took off 3 bases at V and 10 bases at J, with 15 bases between the two ends. There are 14 residues in the CDR3. Study observations and caveats: Researchers report that CD8+ T cells had, on average, more expanded clones than CD4+. Clones of CD4+ and CD8+ blood T cells grew by week 6 at doses of 0.1 to 3.0 mg/kg.

About this clone: The antigen is undetermined.

Here the sequenced sample was CD4+ or CD8+ T cells sorted from blood, taken in a trial of the OX40 agonist ivuxolimab. The clonotype originates from an adult with an advanced solid tumor such as melanoma, head and neck, liver or kidney cancer. The rearrangement uses TRBV15 and TRBJ2-2; the D is unclear. CDR3: CATSSPQAGLELFF. The DNA of the CDR3 is TGTGCCACCAGCAGTCCCCAAGCCGGGTTGGAGCTGTTTTTT.